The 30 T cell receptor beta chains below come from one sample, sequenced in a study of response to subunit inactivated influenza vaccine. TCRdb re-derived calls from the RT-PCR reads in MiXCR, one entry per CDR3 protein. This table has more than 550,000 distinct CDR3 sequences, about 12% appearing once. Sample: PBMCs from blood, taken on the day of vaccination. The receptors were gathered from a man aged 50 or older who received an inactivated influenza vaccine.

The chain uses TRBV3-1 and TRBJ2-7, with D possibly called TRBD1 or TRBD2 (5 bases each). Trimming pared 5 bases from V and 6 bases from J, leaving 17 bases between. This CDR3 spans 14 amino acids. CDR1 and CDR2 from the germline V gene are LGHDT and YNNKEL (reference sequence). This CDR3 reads CASSFPGTFSEQYF. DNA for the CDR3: TGTGCCAGCAGCTTCCCAGGGACCTTCTCCGAGCAGTACTTC.

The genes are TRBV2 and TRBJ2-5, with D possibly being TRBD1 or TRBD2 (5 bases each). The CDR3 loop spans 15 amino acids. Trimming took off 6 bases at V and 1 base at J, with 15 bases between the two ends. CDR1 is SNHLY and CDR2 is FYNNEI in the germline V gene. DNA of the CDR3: TGTGCCAGCAGGGGGGTCCTATCTATCCAAGAGACCCAGTACTTC. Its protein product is CASRGVLSIQETQYF.

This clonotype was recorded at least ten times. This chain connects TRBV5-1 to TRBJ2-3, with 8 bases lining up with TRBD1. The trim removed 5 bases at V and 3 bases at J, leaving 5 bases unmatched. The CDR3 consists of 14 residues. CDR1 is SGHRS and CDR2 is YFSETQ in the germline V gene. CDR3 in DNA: TGCGCCAGCAGGAGACAGGGGAAAACAGATACGCAGTATTTT. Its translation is CASRRQGKTDTQYF.

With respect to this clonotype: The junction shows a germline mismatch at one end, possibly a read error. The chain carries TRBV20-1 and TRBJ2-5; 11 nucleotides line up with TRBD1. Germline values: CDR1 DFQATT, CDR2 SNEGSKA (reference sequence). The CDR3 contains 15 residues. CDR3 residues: CCATRTGGYQETQYF. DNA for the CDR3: TGCTGTGCGACCCGGACAGGGGGCTACCAAGAGACCCAGTACTTC.

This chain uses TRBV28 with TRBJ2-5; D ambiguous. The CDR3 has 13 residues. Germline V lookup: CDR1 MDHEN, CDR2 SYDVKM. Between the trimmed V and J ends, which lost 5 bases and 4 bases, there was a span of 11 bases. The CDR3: CASSPAELETQYF. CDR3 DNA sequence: TGTGCCAGCAGTCCGGCCGAATTAGAGACCCAGTACTTC.

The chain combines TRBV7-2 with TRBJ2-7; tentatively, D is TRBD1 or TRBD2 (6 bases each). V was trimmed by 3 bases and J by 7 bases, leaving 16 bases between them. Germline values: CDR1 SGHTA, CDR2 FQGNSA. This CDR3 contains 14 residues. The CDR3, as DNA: TGTGCCAGCAGCTTGTCGGGGGCTTGGGATGAGCAGTACTTC. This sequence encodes CASSLSGAWDEQYF. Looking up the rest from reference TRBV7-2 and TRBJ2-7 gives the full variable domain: GAGVSQSPSNKVTEKGKDVELRCDPISGHTALYWYRQSLGQGLEFLIYFQGNSAPDKSGLPSDRFSAERTGGSVSTLTIQRTQQEDSAVYLCASSLSGAWDEQYFGPGTRLTVT.

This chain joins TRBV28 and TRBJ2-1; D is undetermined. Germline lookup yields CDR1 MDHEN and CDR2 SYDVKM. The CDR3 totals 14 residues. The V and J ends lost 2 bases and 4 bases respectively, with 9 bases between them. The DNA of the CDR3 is TGTGCCAGCAGTTTAGGGCACGGTTACAATGAGCAGTTCTTC. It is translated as CASSLGHGYNEQFF. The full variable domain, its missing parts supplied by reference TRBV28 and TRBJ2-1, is DVKVTQSSRYLVKRTGEKVFLECVQDMDHENMFWYRQDPGLGLRLIYFSYDVKMKEKGDIPEGYSVSREKKERFSLILESASTNQTSMYLCASSLGHGYNEQFFGPGTRLTVL.

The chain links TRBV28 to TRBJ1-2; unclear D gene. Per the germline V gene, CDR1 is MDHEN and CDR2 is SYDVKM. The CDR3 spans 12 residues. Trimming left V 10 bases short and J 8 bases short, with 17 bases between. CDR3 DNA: TGTGCCACTTCGGACGAGGCAGAAGGCTACACCTTC. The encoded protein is CATSDEAEGYTF.

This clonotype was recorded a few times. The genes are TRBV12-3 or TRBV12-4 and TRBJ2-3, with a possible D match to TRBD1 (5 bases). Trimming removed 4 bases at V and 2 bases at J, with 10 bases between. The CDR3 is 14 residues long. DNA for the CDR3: TGTGCCAGCAGTTGGGTGACAGCCACAGATACGCAGTATTTT. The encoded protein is CASSWVTATDTQYF.

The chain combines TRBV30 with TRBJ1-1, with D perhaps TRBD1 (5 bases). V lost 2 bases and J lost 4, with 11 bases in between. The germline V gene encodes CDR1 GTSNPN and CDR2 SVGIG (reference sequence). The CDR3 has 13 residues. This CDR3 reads CAWSLGVGTEAFF. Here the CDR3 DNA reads TGTGCCTGGAGTTTAGGGGTCGGCACTGAAGCTTTCTTT.

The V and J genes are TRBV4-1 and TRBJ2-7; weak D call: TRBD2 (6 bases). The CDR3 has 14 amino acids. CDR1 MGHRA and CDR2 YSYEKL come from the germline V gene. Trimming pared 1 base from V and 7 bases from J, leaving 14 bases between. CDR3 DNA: TGCGCCAGCAGCCAAGGAACTAACCGGGGGGAGCAGTACTTC. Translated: CASSQGTNRGEQYF.

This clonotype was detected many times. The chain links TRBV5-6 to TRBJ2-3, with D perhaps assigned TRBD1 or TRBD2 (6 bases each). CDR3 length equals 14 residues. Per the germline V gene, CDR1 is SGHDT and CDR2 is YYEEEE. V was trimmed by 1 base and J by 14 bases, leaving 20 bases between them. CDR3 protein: CASSLSGASQNWYF. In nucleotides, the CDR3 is TGTGCCAGCAGCTTGTCGGGGGCTTCCCAAAATTGGTATTTT.

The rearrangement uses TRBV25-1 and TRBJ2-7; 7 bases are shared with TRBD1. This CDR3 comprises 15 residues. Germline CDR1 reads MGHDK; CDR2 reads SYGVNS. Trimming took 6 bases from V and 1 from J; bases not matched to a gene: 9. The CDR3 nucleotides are TGTGCCAGCAGATCTGACAGGGATAGATCCTACGAGCAGTACTTC. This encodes CASRSDRDRSYEQYF.

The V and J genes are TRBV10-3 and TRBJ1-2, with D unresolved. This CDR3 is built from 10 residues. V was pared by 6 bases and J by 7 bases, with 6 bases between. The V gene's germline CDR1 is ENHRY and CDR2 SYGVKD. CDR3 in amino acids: CAIRNSGYTF. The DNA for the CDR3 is TGTGCCATCAGGAATAGTGGCTACACCTTC.

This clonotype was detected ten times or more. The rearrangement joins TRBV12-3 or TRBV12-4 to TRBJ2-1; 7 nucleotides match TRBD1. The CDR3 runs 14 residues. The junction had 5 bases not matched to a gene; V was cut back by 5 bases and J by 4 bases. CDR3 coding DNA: TGTGCCAGCAGTCCCGGACAGGTTTACAATGAGCAGTTCTTC. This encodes CASSPGQVYNEQFF.

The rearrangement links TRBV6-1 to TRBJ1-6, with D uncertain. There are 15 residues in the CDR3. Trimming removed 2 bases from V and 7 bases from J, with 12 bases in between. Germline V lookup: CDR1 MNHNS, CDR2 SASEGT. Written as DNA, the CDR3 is TGTGCCAGCAGTGAACAGGTTCTTTTCAATTCACCCCTCCACTTT. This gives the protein CASSEQVLFNSPLHF.

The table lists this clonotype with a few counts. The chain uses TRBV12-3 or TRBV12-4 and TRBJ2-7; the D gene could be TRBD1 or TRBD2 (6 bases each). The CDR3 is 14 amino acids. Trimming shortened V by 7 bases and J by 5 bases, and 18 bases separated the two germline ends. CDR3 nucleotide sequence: TGTGCCAGCAACGAAGGGGGGTTGCGAAACGAGCAGTACTTC. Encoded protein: CASNEGGLRNEQYF.

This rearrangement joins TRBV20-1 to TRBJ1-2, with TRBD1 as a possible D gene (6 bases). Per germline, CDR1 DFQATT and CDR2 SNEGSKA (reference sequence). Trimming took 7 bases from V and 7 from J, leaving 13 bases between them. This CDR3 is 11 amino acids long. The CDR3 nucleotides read TGCAGTGGGGGGGGCAGAAGTGGCTACACCTTC. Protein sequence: CSGGGRSGYTF.

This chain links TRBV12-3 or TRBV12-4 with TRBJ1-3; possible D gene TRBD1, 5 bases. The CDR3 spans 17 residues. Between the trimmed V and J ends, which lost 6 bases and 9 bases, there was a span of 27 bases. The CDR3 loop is CASSQPPDSASGSTIYF. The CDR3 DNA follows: TGTGCCAGCAGCCAACCGCCCGACAGCGCCTCTGGTAGCACCATATATTTT.

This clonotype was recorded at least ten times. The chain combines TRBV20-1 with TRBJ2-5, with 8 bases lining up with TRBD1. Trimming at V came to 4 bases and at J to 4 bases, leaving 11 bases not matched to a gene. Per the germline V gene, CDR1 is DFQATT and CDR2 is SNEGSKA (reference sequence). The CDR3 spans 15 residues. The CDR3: CSANSRQGSTETQYF. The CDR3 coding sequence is TGCAGTGCTAATTCGCGACAGGGGAGCACAGAGACCCAGTACTTC.

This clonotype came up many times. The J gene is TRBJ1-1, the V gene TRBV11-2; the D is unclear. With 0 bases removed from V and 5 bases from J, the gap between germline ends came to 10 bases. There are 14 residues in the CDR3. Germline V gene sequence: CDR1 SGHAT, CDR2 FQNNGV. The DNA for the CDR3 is TGTGCCAGCAGCTTAGAGGGAAAGGGAACTGAAGCTTTCTTT. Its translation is CASSLEGKGTEAFF.

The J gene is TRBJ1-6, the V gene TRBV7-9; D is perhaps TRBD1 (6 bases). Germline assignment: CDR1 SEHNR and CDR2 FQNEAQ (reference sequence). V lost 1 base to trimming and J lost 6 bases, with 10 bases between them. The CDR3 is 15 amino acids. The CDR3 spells CASSLDTGPNSPLHF. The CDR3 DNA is TGTGCCAGCAGCTTAGACACAGGGCCTAATTCACCCCTCCACTTT.

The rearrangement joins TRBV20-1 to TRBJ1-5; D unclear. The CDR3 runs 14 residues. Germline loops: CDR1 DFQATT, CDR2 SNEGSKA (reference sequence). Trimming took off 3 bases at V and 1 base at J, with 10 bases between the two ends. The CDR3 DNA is TGCAGTGCTAGTAAGGTGGTGAGCAATCAGCCCCAGCATTTT. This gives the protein CSASKVVSNQPQHF.

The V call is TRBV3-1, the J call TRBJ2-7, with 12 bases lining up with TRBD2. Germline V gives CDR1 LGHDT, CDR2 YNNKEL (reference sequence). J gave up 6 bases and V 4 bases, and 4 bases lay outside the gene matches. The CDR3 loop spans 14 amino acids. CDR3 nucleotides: TGTGCCAGCAGCCCCCTAGCGGGGGGGCTCGAGCAGTACTTC. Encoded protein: CASSPLAGGLEQYF.

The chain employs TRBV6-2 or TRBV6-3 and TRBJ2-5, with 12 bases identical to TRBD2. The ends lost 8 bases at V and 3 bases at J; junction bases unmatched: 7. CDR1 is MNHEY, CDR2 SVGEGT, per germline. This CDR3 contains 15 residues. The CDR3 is CASLHRLAGEETQYF. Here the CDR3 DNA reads TGTGCCAGCCTCCACAGACTAGCGGGAGAAGAGACCCAGTACTTC.

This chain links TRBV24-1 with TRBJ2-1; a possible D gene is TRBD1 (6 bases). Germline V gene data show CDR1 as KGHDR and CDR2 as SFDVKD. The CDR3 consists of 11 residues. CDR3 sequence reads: CATGLYNEQFF. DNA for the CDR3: TGTGCGACAGGTTTATACAATGAGCAGTTCTTC.

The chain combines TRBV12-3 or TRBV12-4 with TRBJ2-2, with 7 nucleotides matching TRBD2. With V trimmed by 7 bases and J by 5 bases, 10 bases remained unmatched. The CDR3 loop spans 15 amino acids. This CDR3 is CASKGGQGRTGELFF. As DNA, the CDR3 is TGTGCCAGCAAGGGAGGGCAAGGCAGGACCGGGGAGCTGTTTTTT.

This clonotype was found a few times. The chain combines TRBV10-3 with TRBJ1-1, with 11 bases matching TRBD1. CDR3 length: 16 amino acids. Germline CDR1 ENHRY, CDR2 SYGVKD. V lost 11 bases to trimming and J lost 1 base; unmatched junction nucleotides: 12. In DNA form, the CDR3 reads TGTGCCGCCCTCGGACAGGGGGCATTAAGGAACACTGAAGCTTTCTTT. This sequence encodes CAALGQGALRNTEAFF.

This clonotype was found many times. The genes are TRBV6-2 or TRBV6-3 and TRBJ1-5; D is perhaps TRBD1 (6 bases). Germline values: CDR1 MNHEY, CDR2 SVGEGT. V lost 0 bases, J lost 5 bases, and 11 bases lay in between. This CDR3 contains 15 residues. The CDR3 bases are TGTGCCAGCAGTTACTCGAGTCAGGGGCATCAGCCCCAGCATTTT. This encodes CASSYSSQGHQPQHF.

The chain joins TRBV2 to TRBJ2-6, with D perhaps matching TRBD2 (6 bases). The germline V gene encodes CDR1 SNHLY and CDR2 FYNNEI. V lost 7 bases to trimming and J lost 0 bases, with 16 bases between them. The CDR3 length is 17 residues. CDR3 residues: CASKGGPESSGANVLTF. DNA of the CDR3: TGTGCCAGCAAAGGAGGGCCAGAGAGCTCTGGGGCCAACGTCCTGACTTTC.